The 15 T cell receptor beta chains reported below all come from one sample, sequenced in a study of cytomegalovirus exposure and HLA in healthy donors. The PCR had 60 Vbeta and 13 Jbeta primers. Sequencing was performed with immunoSEQ multiplex PCR; in TCRdb, only in-frame clones are kept and a portion is missing. The table records about 96,000 clones, roughly 79% of them present only once. Sequenced input: PBMCs. The receptors were gathered from a female donor in good health and CMV-seropositive.

The V and J genes are TRBV7-2 and TRBJ2-7, with D possibly matching TRBD2 (6 bases). Trimming stripped 5 bases from V and 0 bases from J, with 11 bases between. The germline V gene has CDR1 SGHTA and CDR2 FQGNSA. The CDR3 has 14 residues. CDR3 in DNA: TGTGCCAGCAGCCCACAGCGGGCCTCCTACGAGCAGTACTTC. It encodes CASSPQRASYEQYF.

V and J are TRBV11-2 and TRBJ1-1, with D hard to call. Germline V CDR1 and CDR2: SGHAT, FQNNGV. The V and J ends lost 5 bases and 5 bases respectively, with 21 bases between them. The CDR3 covers 16 residues. For the CDR3, the DNA is TGTGCCAGCAGCCAAGGAGGTAGGAGGAGGAAGACTGAAGCTTTCTTT. Protein sequence: CASSQGGRRRKTEAFF.

The chain uses TRBV7-6 and TRBJ2-5, with 7 bases that match TRBD1. The CDR3 is 17 amino acids. The ends lost 5 bases at V and 3 bases at J; junction bases unmatched: 15. Germline CDR1 reads SGHVS; CDR2 reads FNYEAQ. CDR3 protein: CASSPFREGAGEETQYF. CDR3 in DNA: TGTGCCAGCAGCCCATTTCGAGAGGGGGCCGGTGAAGAGACCCAGTACTTC.

The chain recombines TRBV19 with TRBJ1-1, with TRBD1 identical over 7 bases. There are 14 residues in the CDR3. J was trimmed by 1 base and V by 6 bases; bases with no gene match: 5. Looked up from germline, CDR1 is LNHDA and CDR2 is SQIVND (reference sequence). CDR3 DNA sequence: TGTGCCAGTAGAAGACAGGGCGAGAACACTGAAGCTTTCTTT. It codes for CASRRQGENTEAFF.

The chain recombines TRBV5-1 with TRBJ2-1, with D maybe TRBD2 (5 bases). Trimming cost V 0 bases and J 9 bases, with 13 bases left between them. Germline CDR1 is SGHRS and CDR2 is YFSETQ. This CDR3 spans 14 amino acids. The CDR3: CASSLEASWSEQFF. The CDR3 bases are TGCGCCAGCAGCTTGGAGGCTAGCTGGAGTGAGCAGTTCTTC.

The chain employs TRBV7-2 and TRBJ2-2, with D perhaps TRBD1 (6 bases). Per germline, CDR1 SGHTA and CDR2 FQGNSA. Trimming took 3 bases from V and 1 from J, leaving 12 bases between them. This CDR3 is 16 amino acids long. The CDR3 protein is CASSFLSQGNTGELFF. The CDR3 bases are TGTGCCAGCAGCTTCTTGTCACAGGGGAACACCGGGGAGCTGTTTTTT.

This sequence joins TRBV4-2 and TRBJ2-1; possibly TRBD1 for D (7 bases). The length of the CDR3 is 16 residues. Trimming took off 3 bases at V and 4 bases at J, with 16 bases between the two ends. The V gene's germline CDR1 is LGHNA and CDR2 YNFKEQ. The DNA of the CDR3 is TGTGCCAGCAGCCATAAAGGGGGCGCGGGGTACAATGAGCAGTTCTTC. Protein: CASSHKGGAGYNEQFF.

The rearrangement joins TRBV28 to TRBJ1-5, with D possibly matching TRBD1 (5 bases). V was shortened by 0 bases and J by 3 bases, with 9 bases between the two germline ends. This CDR3 is 15 amino acids long. Germline V gives CDR1 MDHEN, CDR2 SYDVKM. The chain's CDR3 is CASSLWRRVNQPQHF. The CDR3 DNA reads TGTGCCAGCAGTTTATGGCGCAGGGTCAATCAGCCCCAGCATTTT.

The chain recombines TRBV4-1 with TRBJ2-2; 12 bases are shared with TRBD2. J was trimmed by 5 bases and V by 3 bases; bases with no gene match: 1. CDR1 is MGHRA, CDR2 YSYEKL, per germline. The CDR3 runs to 15 residues. Written as DNA, the CDR3 is TGCGCCAGCAGCCAGCTAGCGGGAGGGACCGGGGAGCTGTTTTTT. The encoded protein is CASSQLAGGTGELFF.

Only a few counts were recorded for this clone. The chain employs TRBV28 and TRBJ1-1; 11 positions match TRBD1. The ends lost 3 bases at V and 4 bases at J; junction bases unmatched: 4. Germline V gives CDR1 MDHEN, CDR2 SYDVKM. This CDR3 has 15 amino acids. In DNA form, the CDR3 reads TGTGCCAGCAGTTTGGGCGGGACAGGGGGCACTGAAGCTTTCTTT. It specifies CASSLGGTGGTEAFF.

The chain employs TRBV25-1 and TRBJ1-4, with D possibly TRBD1 on 5 matching bases. Trimming shortened V by 2 bases and J by 3 bases, and 10 bases separated the two germline ends. The CDR3 is 15 amino acids. Germline V gene lookup returns CDR1 MGHDK and CDR2 SYGVNS. CDR3 bases: TGTGCCAGCAGTGAAATCGGACAAGCTAATGAAAAACTGTTTTTT. Protein product: CASSEIGQANEKLFF.

The CDR3 spells CASTSREGVEKLFF. CDR3 coding DNA: TGTGCCAGCACCTCTAGGGAGGGTGTTGAAAAACTGTTTTTT. The chain links TRBV13 to TRBJ1-4, with D hard to call. The germline V and J ends were trimmed by 7 bases and 7 bases, with 16 bases remaining between them. Germline V CDR1 and CDR2: PRHDT, FYEKMQ (reference sequence). The CDR3 has 14 residues.

This chain connects TRBV11-2 to TRBJ2-7; no firm D call. The CDR3 runs to 14 residues. The germline CDR1 and CDR2 sequences are SGHAT and FQNNGV. Deletions cut 2 bases from V and 0 bases from J, with 8 bases between. This chain's CDR3 is CASSLSWSSYEQYF. In DNA, the CDR3 is TGTGCCAGCAGCTTAAGCTGGAGCTCCTACGAGCAGTACTTC.

This clone was counted only a few times. This sequence joins TRBV30 and TRBJ2-3, with D maybe TRBD1 (5 bases). Looked up from germline, CDR1 is GTSNPN and CDR2 is SVGIG (reference sequence). Trimming removed 1 base at V and 4 bases at J, with 6 bases between. The CDR3 contains 12 residues. The CDR3 DNA reads as TGTGCCTGGAGTGGGACATCAGATACGCAGTATTTT. Translation: CAWSGTSDTQYF.

This clone was recorded once. This sequence joins TRBV18 and TRBJ2-7, with unresolved D. Germline-derived CDR1 and CDR2 are KGHSH and LQKENI. Deletions cut 4 bases from V and 3 bases from J, with 16 bases between. The length of the CDR3 is 15 residues. The DNA for the CDR3 is TGTGCCAGCTCACTAGGCAGTACCGGCGGCTACGAGCAGTACTTC. Encoded protein: CASSLGSTGGYEQYF.